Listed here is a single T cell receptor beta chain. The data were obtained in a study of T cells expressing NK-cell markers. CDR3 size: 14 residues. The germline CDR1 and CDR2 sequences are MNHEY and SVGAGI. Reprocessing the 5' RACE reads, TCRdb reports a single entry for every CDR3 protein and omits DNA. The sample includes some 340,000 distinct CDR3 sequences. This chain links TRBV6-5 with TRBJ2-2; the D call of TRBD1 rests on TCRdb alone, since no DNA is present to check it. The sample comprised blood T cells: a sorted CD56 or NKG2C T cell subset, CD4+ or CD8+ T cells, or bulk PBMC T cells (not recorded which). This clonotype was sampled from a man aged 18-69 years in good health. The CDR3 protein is CASSSGGGAVELFF.